Listed below are T cell receptor beta chains from one sample, sequenced in a study of blood T cell repertoires in COVID-19. Here immunoSEQ multiplex PCR was the method, and the copy in TCRdb shows in-frame clones only, minus some. This sample has 250,000 to 300,000 clones; around four fifths occur once, and the top ten carry around 4.5%. The sample taken for sequencing was peripheral blood. All receptors come from a man aged 60 to 75 who had recovered from COVID-19. Both conserved end residues are part of each CDR3. The D gene is left open where the match is weak. The listing skips clone size in some rows; elsewhere it reads once, few, many or a size class.

J | V | D | size | CDR3 | DNA
TRBJ1-2 | TRBV30 | . | . | CAWSVLGGRDGYTF | TGTGCCTGGAGTGTACTAGGGGGAAGAGATGGCTACACCTTC
TRBJ2-3 | TRBV2 | TRBD1 | . | CASQRQGTSTDTQYF | TGTGCCAGCCAGAGACAGGGAACTAGCACAGATACGCAGTATTTT
TRBJ2-5 | TRBV4-1 | . | . | CASSQGNGETQYF | TGCGCCAGCAGCCAAGGGAACGGGGAGACCCAGTACTTC
TRBJ2-3 | TRBV24-1 | TRBD1 | . | CATSDSGTGGYTDTQYF | TGTGCCACCAGTGACTCCGGGACAGGGGGATACACAGATACGCAGTATTTT
TRBJ2-5 | TRBV7-2 | . | . | CASAGGSMETQYF | TGTGCCAGCGCAGGGGGGAGTATGGAGACCCAGTACTTC
TRBJ2-1 | TRBV3-1/TRBV3-2 | . | . | CASSRSRGTYNEQFF | TGTGCCAGCAGCCGGTCCCGAGGGACTTACAATGAGCAGTTCTTC
TRBJ2-2 | TRBV10-1 | . | . | CASSEHRNTGELFF | TGCGCCAGCAGTGAGCACAGGAACACCGGGGAGCTGTTTTTT
TRBJ1-4 | TRBV28 | . | . | CASSARGMANEKLFF | TGTGCCAGCAGCGCCAGGGGTATGGCTAATGAAAAACTGTTTTTT
TRBJ1-3 | TRBV2 | . | . | CASGGGGPGNTIYF | TGTGCCAGCGGGGGCGGGGGCCCTGGAAACACCATATATTTT
TRBJ1-2 | TRBV27 | TRBD1 | . | CASSTLPGQGSFGYTF | TGTGCCAGCAGTACACTACCGGGACAGGGTTCTTTCGGCTACACCTTC
TRBJ2-3 | TRBV6-1 | . | . | CASSEGGSSTDTQYF | TGTGCCAGCAGTGAAGGGGGCTCCAGCACAGATACGCAGTATTTT
TRBJ2-3 | TRBV9 | . | . | CASSSKGGAQGDTQYF | TGTGCCAGCAGTAGCAAAGGGGGGGCCCAGGGAGATACGCAGTATTTT
TRBJ1-2 | TRBV5-6 | . | . | CASSLARDYGYTF | TGTGCCAGCAGCTTGGCCAGGGACTATGGCTACACCTTC
TRBJ2-1 | TRBV7-2 | . | . | CASSLAGREDNEQFF | TGTGCCAGCAGCTTAGCGGGGAGAGAGGACAATGAGCAGTTCTTC
TRBJ1-1 | TRBV6-6 | TRBD1 | few | CASSYGQGDQAFF | TGTGCCAGCAGTTACGGACAGGGGGATCAAGCTTTCTTT
TRBJ1-3 | TRBV5-1 | . | . | CASTYATGSGNTIYF | TGCGCCAGCACCTACGCAACGGGATCTGGAAACACCATATATTTT
TRBJ2-1 | TRBV9 | . | . | CASSVAGAGAVREQFF | TGTGCCAGCAGCGTAGCTGGCGCGGGGGCGGTAAGGGAGCAGTTCTTC
TRBJ1-1 | TRBV3-1/TRBV3-2 | . | . | CASSQGQQYTEAFF | TGTGCCAGCAGCCAAGGACAGCAGTACACTGAAGCTTTCTTT
TRBJ1-5 | TRBV11-1 | . | few | CASSLGGGQPQHF | TGTGCCAGCAGCTTAGGAGGGGGTCAGCCCCAGCATTTT
TRBJ2-7 | TRBV5-6 | TRBD1 | . | CASSPGQPYEQYF | TGTGCCAGCAGCCCGGGACAGCCCTACGAGCAGTACTTC
TRBJ1-1 | TRBV28 | . | . | CASSYGNTEAFF | TGTGCCAGCAGTTACGGGAACACTGAAGCTTTCTTT
TRBJ2-7 | TRBV5-1 | TRBD1 | . | CASSSGQQTGEQYF | TGCGCCAGCAGCTCGGGACAGCAAACCGGGGAGCAGTACTTC
TRBJ2-5 | TRBV18 | . | . | CASSPGLQETQYF | TGTGCCAGCTCACCGGGACTCCAAGAGACCCAGTACTTC
TRBJ1-2 | TRBV7-9 | . | . | CASSREINYGYTF | TGTGCCAGCTCAAGGGAGATTAACTATGGCTACACCTTC
TRBJ2-1 | TRBV10-1 | TRBD2 | . | CASRSGASYNEQFF | TGCGCCAGCAGAAGCGGGGCGTCCTACAATGAGCAGTTCTTC
TRBJ2-5 | TRBV18 | . | . | CASSPAGGAGETQYF | TGTGCCAGCTCACCAGCTGGGGGGGCAGGAGAGACCCAGTACTTC
TRBJ2-7 | TRBV7-9 | . | . | CASTEGGGYLYEQYF | TGTGCCAGCACCGAGGGGGGAGGGTACCTCTACGAGCAGTACTTC
TRBJ2-1 | TRBV6-5 | . | . | CASRWVGNNEQFF | TGTGCCAGCAGATGGGTCGGGAACAATGAGCAGTTCTTC
TRBJ1-5 | TRBV19 | TRBD1 | . | CASSILTGGISNQPQHF | TGTGCCAGTAGTATCTTGACAGGGGGCATTAGCAATCAGCCCCAGCATTTT
TRBJ2-1 | TRBV11-2 | TRBD2 | . | CASSLWTSGRRPYNEQFF | TGTGCCAGCAGCTTATGGACTAGCGGGAGAAGACCCTACAATGAGCAGTTCTTC
TRBJ2-7 | TRBV10-3 | . | few | CAISDPGSPRGDEQYF | TGTGCCATCAGTGACCCGGGATCGCCCCGCGGCGACGAGCAGTACTTC
TRBJ1-5 | TRBV6-6 | TRBD1 | . | CASSHSSTGVGAPGQPQHF | TGTGCCAGCAGCCACTCCTCCACAGGGGTGGGGGCTCCGGGCCAGCCCCAGCATTTT
TRBJ1-2 | TRBV30 | TRBD1 | once | CAYTPGQGRTNYGYTF | TGTGCCTATACTCCGGGACAGGGGAGGACTAACTATGGCTACACCTTC
TRBJ2-3 | TRBV2 | . | . | CASSVGTRSGLSTDTQYF | TGTGCCAGCAGTGTGGGCACGCGGAGCGGGCTTAGCACAGATACGCAGTATTTT
TRBJ2-7 | TRBV18 | TRBD2 | few | CASSPPGLAGGFSYEQYF | TGTGCCAGCTCACCTCCGGGACTAGCGGGGGGATTCTCCTACGAGCAGTACTTC
TRBJ2-1 | TRBV11-3 | . | . | CASSLVGGPNNEQFF | TGTGCCAGCAGCTTAGTGGGGGGGCCAAACAATGAGCAGTTCTTC
TRBJ2-6 | TRBV18 | . | . | CASSPGDFSGANVLTF | TGTGCCAGCTCACCCGGAGATTTCTCTGGGGCCAACGTCCTGACTTTC
TRBJ2-7 | TRBV11-2 | TRBD2 | . | CASSRESGRVYEQYF | TGTGCCAGCAGCCGGGAAAGCGGGAGGGTCTACGAGCAGTACTTC
TRBJ2-2 | TRBV7-9 | TRBD1 | . | CASSRGQGATGELFF | TGTGCCAGCAGCCGGGGACAGGGGGCGACCGGGGAGCTGTTTTTT
TRBJ2-3 | TRBV7-3 | . | . | CASSPGDMGTDTQYF | TGTGCCAGCAGCCCCGGGGACATGGGCACAGATACGCAGTATTTT
TRBJ1-4 | TRBV18 | TRBD1 | . | CASSPGTGWEKLFF | TGTGCCAGCTCCCCCGGGACAGGATGGGAAAAACTGTTTTTT
TRBJ2-7 | TRBV6-2/TRBV6-3 | . | once | CASSYPPGDHEQYF | TGTGCCAGCAGTTACCCGCCGGGGGACCACGAGCAGTACTTC
TRBJ2-5 | TRBV7-9 | TRBD2 | . | CASSRGEETQYF | TGTGCCAGCAGCCGGGGGGAAGAGACCCAGTACTTC
TRBJ1-6 | TRBV6-5 | TRBD1 | . | CASSRRQGSPLHF | TGTGCCAGCAGTCGTCGACAGGGGTCACCCCTCCACTTT
TRBJ1-2 | TRBV27 | . | . | CASSLAGRGYGYTF | TGTGCCAGCAGTTTGGCAGGTCGGGGGTATGGCTACACCTTC
TRBJ2-3 | TRBV7-2 | . | . | CASTQRVPSTDTQYF | TGTGCCAGCACCCAGCGGGTCCCTAGCACAGATACGCAGTATTTT
TRBJ2-7 | TRBV18 | . | . | CASSPRGQSPPYEQYF | TGTGCCAGCTCACCAAGGGGCCAAAGTCCCCCATACGAGCAGTACTTC
TRBJ2-2 | TRBV5-1 | TRBD1 | . | CASTRTGGAGELFF | TGCGCCAGCACCCGGACAGGAGGAGCCGGGGAGCTGTTTTTT
TRBJ2-5 | TRBV6-5 | . | . | CASTFPVGTSETQYF | TGTGCCAGCACCTTCCCGGTGGGGACTTCAGAGACCCAGTACTTC
TRBJ2-3 | TRBV19 | TRBD2 | . | CASSIIGLAGGPDTQYF | TGTGCCAGTAGTATAATCGGACTAGCGGGGGGGCCAGATACGCAGTATTTT
TRBJ2-3 | TRBV4-1 | TRBD2 | . | CASSPLAGGTDTQYF | TGCGCCAGCAGCCCGCTAGCGGGGGGAACAGATACGCAGTATTTT
TRBJ1-5 | TRBV4-1 | TRBD1 | few | CASSQEFGRGRMNQPQHF | TGCGCCAGCAGCCAAGAATTTGGCAGGGGGCGAATGAATCAGCCCCAGCATTTT
TRBJ1-1 | TRBV19 | . | few | CASSVDRNTEAFF | TGTGCCAGTAGTGTGGACAGGAACACTGAAGCTTTCTTT
TRBJ2-3 | TRBV4-1 | TRBD1 | . | CASSQGAVPWTGILTDTQYF | TGCGCCAGCAGCCAAGGGGCCGTACCGTGGACAGGGATCCTCACAGATACGCAGTATTTT
TRBJ2-3 | TRBV30 | . | . | CAWSVHVVMGSADTQYF | TGTGCCTGGAGTGTACATGTGGTGATGGGGAGCGCAGATACGCAGTATTTT